The 11 T cell receptor beta chains below come from one sample, sequenced in a study of T cells after yellow fever vaccination. TCRdb independently ran MiXCR on the 5' RACE reads; one entry per CDR3 protein. The sample records 550,000 or so distinct CDR3 sequences, about a fifth being singletons. Source: PBMCs, taken 15 days after the yellow fever booster vaccination. Receptors were obtained from a man aged 25-45 years who received the YFV17D yellow fever vaccine.

This clonotype came up a few times. V is TRBV27 and J is TRBJ2-5, with unresolved D. V gave up 2 bases and J gave up 5 bases, with 9 bases separating them. Per the germline V gene, CDR1 is MNHEY and CDR2 is SMNVEV (reference sequence). The CDR3 length is 13 residues. CDR3 sequence: CASSLGVVETQYF. CDR3 in DNA: TGTGCCAGCAGTTTAGGGGTGGTGGAGACCCAGTACTTC.

The V gene is TRBV7-2, the J gene TRBJ2-7, with 7 bases fitting TRBD1. CDR3 size: 13 residues. V lost 5 bases, J lost 6 bases, and 7 bases stayed unmatched. CDR1 and CDR2 from the germline V gene are SGHTA and FQGNSA. The CDR3 DNA follows: TGTGCCAGCAGCAATTACAGGGGTTCCGAGCAGTACTTC. This sequence encodes CASSNYRGSEQYF.

V is TRBV20-1 and J is TRBJ2-3; 8 nucleotides match TRBD2. CDR1 is DFQATT, CDR2 SNEGSKA, per germline (reference sequence). J gave up 5 bases and V 7 bases, and 5 bases lay outside the gene matches. This CDR3 is built from 12 residues. Here the CDR3 DNA reads TGCAGTGTGGGACTAGGGGTAGATACGCAGTATTTT. As protein: CSVGLGVDTQYF.

This clonotype appeared a few times. The DNA for the CDR3 is TGTGCCAGCAGCCGGCCTAGCGGGAGCTACAATGAGCAGTTCTTC. Translating it yields CASSRPSGSYNEQFF. This chain uses TRBV4-2 with TRBJ2-1, with TRBD2 matching 10 bases. The CDR3 sequence is 15 residues long. The germline gives CDR1 LGHNA, CDR2 YNFKEQ. J was trimmed by 3 bases and V by 4 bases; bases with no gene match: 3.

The rearrangement uses TRBV7-3 and TRBJ2-1; a possible D gene is TRBD2 (6 bases). The CDR3 length is 15 residues. Germline V gives CDR1 SGHTA, CDR2 FQGTGA. V shed 4 bases and J shed 6 bases, with 16 bases lying between them. CDR3 DNA: TGTGCCAGCAGCTCGGGACTCCCATTAGGCAATGAGCAGTTCTTC. Translated: CASSSGLPLGNEQFF. Using reference TRBV7-3 and TRBJ2-1 for the parts outside the CDR3, the full variable domain is GAGVSQTPSNKVTEKGKYVELRCDPISGHTALYWYRQSLGQGPEFLIYFQGTGAADDSGLPNDRFFAVRPEGSVSTLKIQRTERGDSAVYLCASSSGLPLGNEQFFGPGTRLTVL.

This rearrangement joins TRBV14 to TRBJ2-5; 7 nucleotides align to TRBD2. Germline V gene lookup returns CDR1 SGHDN and CDR2 FVKESK. The CDR3 is 14 amino acids. With V trimmed by 0 bases and J by 7 bases, 5 bases remained unmatched. In DNA form, the CDR3 reads TGTGCCAGCAGCCAAGATGCGGGGGTCGGGACCCAGTACTTC. The encoded protein is CASSQDAGVGTQYF.

This clonotype was recorded a few times. The chain employs TRBV15 and TRBJ2-7; D may be TRBD2 (5 bases). Germline CDR1 is LNHNV and CDR2 is YYDKDF (reference sequence). Trimming shortened V by 0 bases and J by 9 bases, and 12 bases separated the two germline ends. The CDR3 is 13 residues long. The DNA of the CDR3 is TGTGCCACCAGCAGAGAACTAGGTTCAGGGCAGTACTTC. Translating it yields CATSRELGSGQYF.

There are a few counts of this clonotype. V is TRBV6-2 or TRBV6-3 and J is TRBJ2-4; the match to TRBD2 covers 7 bases. Trimming at V came to 7 bases and at J to 1 base, leaving 7 bases not matched to a gene. CDR3 length: 15 residues. The germline V gene has CDR1 MNHEY and CDR2 SVGEGT. CDR3 residues: CASTPTGGAKNIQYF. CDR3 sequence (DNA): TGTGCCAGCACCCCGACGGGAGGCGCCAAAAACATTCAGTACTTC.

This clonotype was detected ten times or more. The V call is TRBV29-1, the J call TRBJ2-1; D gene ambiguous. The V gene lost 4 bases and the J gene lost 0 bases, with 7 bases spanning the gap. The CDR3 is 13 residues long. Germline V lookup: CDR1 SQVTM, CDR2 ANQGSEA. CDR3 region: CSVVLVSYNEQFF. The CDR3 DNA follows: TGCAGCGTTGTCCTGGTCTCCTACAATGAGCAGTTCTTC.

This clonotype appeared a few times. The V and J genes are TRBV2 and TRBJ2-1, with 7 bases identical to TRBD2. The germline gives CDR1 SNHLY, CDR2 FYNNEI. The CDR3 is 13 amino acids. J was trimmed by 6 bases and V by 8 bases; bases with no gene match: 7. DNA for the CDR3: TGTGCCAGCGATCTAGCGGAAATCAATGAGCAGTTCTTC. Protein product: CASDLAEINEQFF.

CDR3 sequence: CASSLAGNIQETQYF. In DNA form, the CDR3 reads TGCGCCAGCAGCTTGGCCGGTAACATCCAAGAGACCCAGTACTTC. V usage is TRBV5-1 and J usage is TRBJ2-5, with D unclear. Germline V gives CDR1 SGHRS, CDR2 YFSETQ. The CDR3 length is 15 residues. V was clipped by 0 bases and J by 1 base, with 10 bases between them.